This TCR beta chain was sequenced for a study of Graves' ophthalmopathy and Graves' hyperthyroidism. RNA transcripts were the source from which TCR beta CDR3 regions were amplified. The workflow started with a first-round RT-PCR run with HTBI primers and then moved on to a second-round multiplex PCR. TCRdb re-called the multiplex PCR reads with MiXCR, one entry per CDR3 protein. The profile shows approximately 500,000 distinct CDR3 sequences, under 15% of them singletons. Details on this clonotype: What it binds is unknown.

Study-level points and caveats: Both a roughly 65% sensitivity and a 72.22% specificity characterized the model's predictions of ophthalmopathy progression.

Germline V lookup: CDR1 MNHEY, CDR2 SVGEGT. Trimming shortened V by 2 bases and J by 11 bases, and 12 bases separated the two germline ends. The length of the CDR3 is 12 residues. The receptor was isolated from a woman in her 30s with Graves' ophthalmopathy. The sequenced sample was blood. The chain uses TRBV6-2 or TRBV6-3 and TRBJ1-1, with D perhaps matching TRBD1 (6 bases). As DNA, the CDR3 is TGTGCCAGCAGTTACGATCAGGGGTCGGCTTTCTTT. This codes for CASSYDQGSAFF.